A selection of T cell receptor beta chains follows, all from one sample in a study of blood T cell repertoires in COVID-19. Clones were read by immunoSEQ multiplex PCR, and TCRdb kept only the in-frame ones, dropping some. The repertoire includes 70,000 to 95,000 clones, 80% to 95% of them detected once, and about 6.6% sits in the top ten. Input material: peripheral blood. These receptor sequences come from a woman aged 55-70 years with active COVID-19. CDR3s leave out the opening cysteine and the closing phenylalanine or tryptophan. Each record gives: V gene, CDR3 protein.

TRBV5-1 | ASSLIGTGYNEQF
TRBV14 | ASSRSGYEQY
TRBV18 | ASSLQGIEQPQH
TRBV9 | ASSPHRGTDTQY
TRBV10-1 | ASSPPVAGVLETQY
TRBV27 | ASSLGSGRTLSNEQF
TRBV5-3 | ARSSGTAKNTEAF
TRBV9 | ASSGTSGGPGQETQY
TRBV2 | ASSGTVATGELF
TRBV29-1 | SVNSPGQGAYEQY
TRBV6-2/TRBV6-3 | ASSSDHGRPGANVLT
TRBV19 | ASSMGPEETQY
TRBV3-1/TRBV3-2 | ASSQFQGAAF
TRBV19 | ASSIDMSPPGKVTDTQY
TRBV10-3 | AISGTGLNQPQH
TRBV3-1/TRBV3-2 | ASSQGGQGYTEAF
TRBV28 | ASSDFAQETQY
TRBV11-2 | ASSLGQSYEQY
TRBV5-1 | ASSYTSGSSYNEQF
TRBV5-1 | ASSVTGDRAYNEQF
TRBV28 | ASSRQGRSNEQF
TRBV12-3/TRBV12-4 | ASAGILEETQY
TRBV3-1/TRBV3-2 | ASSQSGTDANTGELF
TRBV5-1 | ASSPGTGGFRETQY
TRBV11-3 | ASSSDRAGAQAWYNSPLH
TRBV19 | ASSILSGGEQY
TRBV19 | ASSPYSLSGNTIY
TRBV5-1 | ASSLGQGANEQF
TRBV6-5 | ASRLRRESGGLF
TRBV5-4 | ASSLGLTGGLSDTQY
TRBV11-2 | ASSLPPGLAAGELF
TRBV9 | ASSGGTLYQETQY
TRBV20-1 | SADDRGGYT
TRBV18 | ASSFDGGYTEAF
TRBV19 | ASIPAGGGNQPQH
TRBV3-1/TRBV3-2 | ASTQQTTGELF
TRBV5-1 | ASSLATVEETQY
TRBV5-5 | ASSFEGTGTDTQY
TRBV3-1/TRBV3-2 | ASSQATASYT
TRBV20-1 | SASKRSSYNEQF
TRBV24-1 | ATSDHDRGNEQF
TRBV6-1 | ASSERTAYEQY
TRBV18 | ASSPVDQGVYGYT
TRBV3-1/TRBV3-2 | ASSQDLKRVETQY
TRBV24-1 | ATSETPGLAGGRTDTQY
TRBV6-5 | ASSYTRFRNTIY
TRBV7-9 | ASRGENTEAF
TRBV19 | ASRLQGSEAF
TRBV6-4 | ASSDPSLTGGVYNEQF
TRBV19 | ASSRKSRGAGTEAF
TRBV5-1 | ASSATLHRDSHEQY
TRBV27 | ASSLKTGANNEQY
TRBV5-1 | ASSPLRGGIQY